The rows below give T cell receptor beta chains drawn from one sample of a study of cytomegalovirus exposure and HLA in healthy donors. Profiled with immunoSEQ multiplex PCR; TCRdb holds only in-frame clones, not every one. The sample carries approximately 120,000 clones, more than 65% recorded once. Sequencing was performed on PBMCs. The source is a man aged 35-49 years in good health and CMV-seropositive. CDR3s include the opening cysteine and the closing phenylalanine or tryptophan. A D gene is named only where the DNA matches it firmly. A row's size may be missing; if present it is once, few, many or a size class.

V gene,J gene,clone size,D gene,CDR3 DNA,CDR3 protein
TRBV7-6,TRBJ2-2,.,TRBD2,TGTGCCAGCAGCGCCGCACTAGCGGGGGAGTTCACCGGGGAGCTGTTTTTT,CASSAALAGEFTGELFF
TRBV9,TRBJ2-1,few,.,TGTGCCAGCAGCCCCCGGGTTCGCGAGGCTGAGCAGTTCTTC,CASSPRVREAEQFF
TRBV5-5,TRBJ1-6,.,TRBD1,TGTGCCAGCAGCCTGCGGGCAGGGGGCTCCCGGGGGAATTCACCCCTCCACTTT,CASSLRAGGSRGNSPLHF
TRBV30,TRBJ2-3,.,.,TGTGCCTCTTTACCGAGGTACACAGATACGCAGTATTTT,CASLPRYTDTQYF
TRBV6-5,TRBJ2-7,.,TRBD2,TGTGCCAGCAGTTTGACTAGCGGGGGGTCCTACGAGCAGTACTTC,CASSLTSGGSYEQYF
TRBV9,TRBJ1-6,.,.,TGTGCCAGCAGCGAGGGACAAGCCTATAATTCACCCCTCCACTTT,CASSEGQAYNSPLHF
TRBV4-1,TRBJ2-5,.,.,TGCGCCAGCAGCCAAGACTTGTATGCAGGGAACATCCAAGAGACCCAGTACTTC,CASSQDLYAGNIQETQYF
TRBV19,TRBJ1-1,few,.,TGTGCCAGCCGGGACACAGGTAAAGCTGAAGCTTTCTTT,CASRDTGKAEAFF
TRBV14,TRBJ2-7,.,.,TGTGCCAGCAGCCAAGATCCGAGCTACGAGCAGTACTTC,CASSQDPSYEQYF
TRBV4-1,TRBJ1-6,few,.,TGCGCCAGCAGCCAAAGGTTTTCGACAGACAATTCACCCCTCCACTTT,CASSQRFSTDNSPLHF
TRBV6-1,TRBJ2-7,.,.,TGTGCCAGCAGTACCCAGGGTAGCTCCTACGAGCAGTACTTC,CASSTQGSSYEQYF
TRBV7-2,TRBJ1-5,.,.,TGTGCCAGCAGCTTAGCGCGGGCAGACCCCCAGCATTTT,CASSLARADPQHF
TRBV6-5,TRBJ2-4,.,.,TGTGCCAGCAGTTACGGAGGGTACCAAAACAGTCAGTACTTC,CASSYGGYQNSQYF
TRBV6-4,TRBJ1-5,.,.,TGTGCCAGCAGTAGCGGGGATAATCAGCCCCAGCATTTT,CASSSGDNQPQHF
TRBV6-5,TRBJ2-5,.,.,TGTGCCAGCAGTCGTACAGGGTATGGCAAAGAGACCCAGTACTTC,CASSRTGYGKETQYF
TRBV4-2,TRBJ1-3,.,.,TGTGCCAGCAGCTCTACTGGAAACACCATATATTTT,CASSSTGNTIYF
TRBV7-2,TRBJ2-1,.,.,TGTGCCAGCAGCTCACTATCTAACCTCAACTACAATGAGCAGTTCTTC,CASSSLSNLNYNEQFF
TRBV5-5,TRBJ2-7,.,TRBD2,TGTGCCAGCAGCAAACCGGGACTAGCGGTATCCTACGAGCAGTACTTC,CASSKPGLAVSYEQYF
TRBV20-1,TRBJ1-1,.,.,TGCAGTGCTCCCCTTCAAGCCGCGGCTTTCTTT,CSAPLQAAAFF
TRBV7-9,TRBJ2-3,.,TRBD1,TGTGCCAGCAGCTTAGGTCAGGGACAGCTCACAGATACGCAGTATTTT,CASSLGQGQLTDTQYF
TRBV9,TRBJ1-1,few,.,TGTGCCAGCAGGCGTCACAGGGCCATGAACACTGAAGCTTTCTTT,CASRRHRAMNTEAFF
TRBV7-3,TRBJ2-5,.,TRBD2,TGTGCCAGCAGCTTACTAGCGGGGGGGTGGGAGACCCAGTACTTC,CASSLLAGGWETQYF
TRBV2,TRBJ2-5,.,.,TGTGCCAGCAGGTTGCAGGGCCGACAAGAGACCCAGTACTTC,CASRLQGRQETQYF
TRBV7-9,TRBJ2-7,few,TRBD2,TGTGCCAGCAGCTACCCTAGCGGTGGCTCCTACGAGCAGTACTTC,CASSYPSGGSYEQYF
TRBV30,TRBJ1-4,few,TRBD1,TGTGCCTGGAGTGTTCCCGGGACAGGGCGTGAAAAACTGTTTTTT,CAWSVPGTGREKLFF
TRBV7-9,TRBJ2-7,.,TRBD1,TGTTCCAGCAGCTCCTGGACAGGGGGCTACGAGCAGTACTTC,CSSSSWTGGYEQYF
TRBV16,TRBJ1-2,.,TRBD1,TGTGCCAGCAGCCACGGCGCTGGACAGGGGGCGCGCGGCTACACCTTC,CASSHGAGQGARGYTF
TRBV6-5,TRBJ1-3,.,.,TGTGCCAGCAGTTACTCCGACAGGTCTGGAAACACCATATATTTT,CASSYSDRSGNTIYF
TRBV7-3,TRBJ1-1,.,.,TGTGCCAGCAGCACAGCGGGGGGAGAGGTCACTGAAGCTTTCTTT,CASSTAGGEVTEAFF
TRBV19,TRBJ2-1,.,.,TGTGCCAGTAGTACACAGTACAATGAGCAGTTCTTC,CASSTQYNEQFF
TRBV7-3,TRBJ1-6,.,.,TGTGCCAGCAGCGAACAAACAGATTCACCCCTCCACTTT,CASSEQTDSPLHF
TRBV6-5,TRBJ2-2,.,.,TGTGCCAGCAGTGAGGGGGACACCGGGGAGCTGTTTTTT,CASSEGDTGELFF
TRBV2,TRBJ1-2,.,TRBD1,TGTGCCAGTACCCCCGATTACAGGGGGTCTAACTATGGCTACACCTTC,CASTPDYRGSNYGYTF
TRBV7-3,TRBJ2-7,once,TRBD2,TGTGCCAGCGCACGAAGCGGGGGGTCCTACGAGCAGTACTTC,CASARSGGSYEQYF
TRBV9,TRBJ2-7,.,TRBD2,TGTGCCAGCAGCGTAGGGATTAGCGGGGTCTACGAGCAGTACTTC,CASSVGISGVYEQYF
TRBV19,TRBJ2-3,.,TRBD2,TGTGCCAGTAGTATAGTAGTAGGAGCGGGGGGGCAGGATACGCAGTATTTT,CASSIVVGAGGQDTQYF
TRBV6-6,TRBJ1-3,few,.,TGTGCCAGCAGCCCGCGGGTTTTCGTCACCATATATTTT,CASSPRVFVTIYF
TRBV27,TRBJ1-2,.,TRBD1,TGTGCCAGCAGTTTCCTCGGGACAGGGAGGAGTGGCTACACCTTC,CASSFLGTGRSGYTF
TRBV30,TRBJ2-1,.,.,TGTGCCCCCGCAGGGGCTCCCCATTCCCCGCCCTACAATGAGCAGTTCTTC,CAPAGAPHSPPYNEQFF
TRBV5-1,TRBJ2-2,once,.,TGCGCCAGCAGCCAAGCCCCCGGTCTTGGGGAGCTGTTTTTT,CASSQAPGLGELFF
TRBV6-5,TRBJ2-2,many,.,TGTGCCAGCAGTCCGACAGACGCGAACACCGGGGAGCTGTTTTTT,CASSPTDANTGELFF
TRBV7-2,TRBJ2-3,.,.,TGTGCCAGCAGCTTAGGGACTTCTCCTAGCACAGATACGCAGTATTTT,CASSLGTSPSTDTQYF
TRBV2,TRBJ2-5,few,TRBD1,TGTGCCAGCACTAGACAGGGACAAGAGACCCAGTACTTC,CASTRQGQETQYF
TRBV27,TRBJ1-5,once,TRBD1,TGTGCCAGCAGTCCTTCAGGACAGGGCAATCAGCCCCAGCATTTT,CASSPSGQGNQPQHF
TRBV5-1,TRBJ2-1,.,.,TGCGCCAGCAGCTTGCTTGGCAGGGAGGTTGCCAATGAGCAGTTCTTC,CASSLLGREVANEQFF
TRBV6-5,TRBJ1-6,.,.,TGTGCCAGCAGTTATAAGCTCCTCGGGTTGTCACCCCTCCACTTT,CASSYKLLGLSPLHF
TRBV11-3,TRBJ1-2,.,.,TGTGCCAGCAGGATGGACTCATCCCGGGGAGGCTACACCTTC,CASRMDSSRGGYTF